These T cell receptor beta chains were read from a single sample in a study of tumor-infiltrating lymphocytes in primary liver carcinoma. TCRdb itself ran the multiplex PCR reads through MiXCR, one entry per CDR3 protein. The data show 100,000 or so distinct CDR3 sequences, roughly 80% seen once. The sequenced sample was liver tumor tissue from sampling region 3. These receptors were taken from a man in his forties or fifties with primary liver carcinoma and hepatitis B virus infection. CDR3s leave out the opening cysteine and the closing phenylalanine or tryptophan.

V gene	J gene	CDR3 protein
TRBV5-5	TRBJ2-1	ASILDLNEQF
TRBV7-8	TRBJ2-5	ASSWGVKETQY
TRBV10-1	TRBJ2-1	TSSAGLVQEQF
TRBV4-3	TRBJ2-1	ASTQVAGSSYNEQF
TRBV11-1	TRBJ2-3	ASSSGGNSVGARNDKQY
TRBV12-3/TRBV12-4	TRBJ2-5	ASSPAGLEETQY
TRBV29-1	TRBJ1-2	SINFGQSIYGCT
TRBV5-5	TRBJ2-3	ASSLTVDPTDTQY
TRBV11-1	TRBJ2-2	ASSFWGTVKLF
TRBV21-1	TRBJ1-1	TSSKRRGERNTEAF
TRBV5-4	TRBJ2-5	ASSTDQETEY
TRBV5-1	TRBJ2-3	TSRTSGRAAGTQY
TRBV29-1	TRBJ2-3	STRPRERDTDIQY
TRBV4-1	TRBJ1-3	DSSLDIIASGNTIY
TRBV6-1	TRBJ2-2	ASSEVPTILPGELF
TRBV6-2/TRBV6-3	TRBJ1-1	ASRLIPGRGTEAF
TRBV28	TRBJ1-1	ASGSRQGTEAF
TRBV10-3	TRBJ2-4	AVREAGGLKNIQY
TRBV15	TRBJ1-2	ATSVYWGRGYT
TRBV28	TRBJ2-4	ASSTYRVKAKNIQY
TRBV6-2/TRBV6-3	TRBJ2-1	FSSKYSGSYNEQF
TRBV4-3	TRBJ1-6	ASSYRDRGRNSPIH
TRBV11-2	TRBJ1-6	VGSSDWGPPLH
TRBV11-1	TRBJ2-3	ASSSGGGSVGARTYTQY
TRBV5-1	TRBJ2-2	ASSQLPQGTGDTGELF
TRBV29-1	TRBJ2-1	NATGTSYNEQF